Here is one TCR beta chain with its context. Cohort 3 donors were reported recovered after two negative PCRs, clearance, or symptom resolution. V was clipped by 7 bases and J by 0 bases, with 7 bases between them. Per germline, CDR1 MNHEY and CDR2 SVGAGI. CDR3 length equals 13 residues. Original analysis: Estimates of nucleated cell counts were drawn from the amplification of reference gene primers. Clones were sequenced by immunoSEQ multiplex PCR, and TCRdb holds only the in-frame ones, with some missing. For V, J and clone size, that table is used; D and trimming come from the DNA. The sample includes around 130,000 clones, roughly 87% seen only once; the top ten take roughly 18%. The data derive from a study of blood T cell repertoires in COVID-19. The overall study: Whether acute or convalescent, the COVID-19 samples came from the United States, Italy and Spain. PBMCs, B-cell-depleted T cells, or T cells provided the cDNA or gDNA that made up the material.

Sequenced input: PBMCs or T cells enriched from blood (not recorded which). The source of this sequence is a man in his thirties or forties who had recovered from COVID-19. The genes are TRBV6-5 and TRBJ1-5; D gene ambiguous. The CDR3 protein is CASTVYSNQPQHF. The CDR3 nucleotides are TGTGCCAGCACCGTATATAGCAATCAGCCCCAGCATTTT.